These T cell receptor delta chains were read from a single sample in a study of human gamma delta and Vdelta1 T cells. TCRdb reprocessed the PCR reads using CATT. The top ten clones hold 55% to 70% of a sample with a few thousand delta-chain clones, around 25% of them seen once. The source material was naive CD27+ Vdelta1 gamma-delta T cells from blood. These TCRs come from a human donor in good health. The CDR3 runs from the conserved cysteine through the conserved F or W. Each record gives: CDR3 length, clone size, D gene, V gene, J gene, CDR3 DNA, CDR3 protein. The D gene is left open where the match is weak. Clone size, where shown, is once, few, many, or a class for clones that have expanded.

19	.	TRDD3	TRDV1	TRDJ1	TGTGCTCTTGGGTCCGTACTGGGGGATGGCTCGAAATACCCCGATAAACTCATCTTT	CALGSVLGDGSKYPDKLIF
20	few	.	TRDV1	TRDJ1	TGTGCTCTTGGGCCCTTTAAAGGTCCCCTCCCTGATACGTACACCGATAAACCCATCTTT	CALGPFKGPLPDTYTDKPIF
15	.	.	TRDV1	TRDJ1	TGTGCCACGGTTGGTCCCAAGACCAACACCGATAAACTCATCTTT	CATVGPKTNTDKLIF
19	.	.	TRDV1	TRDJ1	.	CALGELFVRGFGKGGKLIF
15	.	.	TRDV1	TRDJ1	TGTGCTCTTGGGGATCATAAACAATCTACCGATAAACTCATCTTT	CALGDHKQSTDKLIF
18	.	.	TRDV1	TRDJ1	TGTGCTCTTGGGGAACTAATTCCTCCTACGGAGTTTGGTGCTAAACTCATCTTT	CALGELIPPTEFGAKLIF
18	few	.	TRDV1	TRDJ1	TGTGCTCTTGGGGAACTTATCTTCTCCGGCGGGATGAGAGATAAACTCATCTTT	CALGELIFSGGMRDKLIF
24	few	.	TRDV1	TRDJ1	TGTGCTCTTGGGCAACCGAAACGCCGATCCTACCTTAAACTGGGCCGTTTTGGGTCCGATAAACTCATCTTT	CALGQPKRRSYLKLGRFGSDKLIF
13	few	TRDD2	TRDV1	TRDJ1	TGTGCTCTTGGGGGGCTTCCTATCGATAAACTCATCTTT	CALGGLPIDKLIF
23	.	TRDD3	TRDV1	TRDJ1	TGTGCTCTTGGGGAACCCCCAAACTTTCCTACTGGTTGGGGGATACGAGGGCCCGATAAACTCATCTTT	CALGEPPNFPTGWGIRGPDKLIF
16	.	.	TRDV1	TRDJ1	TGTGCTCTTGGGGATGGGCCTTCCGGATACGGAGATAAACTCATCTTT	CALGDGPSGYGDKLIF
15	.	TRDD3	TRDV2	TRDJ1	TGTGCCTGTGACCTAGAACTGGGGGATACCGATAAACTCATCTTT	CACDLELGDTDKLIF
19	few	TRDD3	TRDV1	TRDJ1	TGTGCTCTTGGGGAACGGCCTATCGGTTGGGGATACCTCACCGATAAACTCATCTTT	CALGERPIGWGYLTDKLIF
17	.	.	TRDV1	TRDJ1	TGTGCTCTTGGTCCGATTCTTCTCTATCTCCCCACCGATAAACTCATCTTT	CALGPILLYLPTDKLIF
13	.	.	TRDV1	TRDJ1	TGTGCTCTTGCGTCCCCTGGGGCTAGGGGACTCATCTTT	CALASPGARGLIF
23	medium-sized	TRDD3	TRDV1	TRDJ1	TGTGCTCTTGGGGGCCGATTTCCTACCTCCCTAACTGGGGGACTCCGAGGGACCGATAAACTCATCTTT	CALGGRFPTSLTGGLRGTDKLIF
15	few	.	TRDV1	TRDJ1	TGTGCTCTTGGGGAAGGAAACCGAGGGACCGATAAACTCATCTTT	CALGEGNRGTDKLIF
21	few	TRDD3	TRDV1	TRDJ1	TGTGCTCTTGGGGACTCCCCTTCCCGGCTGGGGGATACGCGGTGGACCGATAAACTCATCTTT	CALGDSPSRLGDTRWTDKLIF
17	once	TRDD3	TRDV1	TRDJ1	TGTGCTCTTGGGGACGGTTTACTGGGGGATTACACCGATAAACTCATCTTT	CALGDGLLGDYTDKLIF
20	.	TRDD3	TRDV1	TRDJ1	TGCTCTGGGCCCTCAAAATGGGCCTTCCCTCTTCTGGGGGATACCGATAAACTCATCTTT	CSGPSKWAFPLLGDTDKLIF
19	few	TRDD3	TRDV1	TRDJ1	TGTGCTCTTGGGGAGACCTCTACAGGCTACTGGGGGATCCGCGATAAACTCATCTTT	CALGETSTGYWGIRDKLIF
17	.	.	TRDV1	TRDJ1	TGTGCTCTTGGGGAATGGGCAATGGGAAAGTACACCGATAAACTCATCTTT	CALGEWAMGKYTDKLIF
25	.	.	TRDV1	TRDJ1	TGTGCTCTTGGAGCCCATCCATCTCGCTTTAGGGTCGACTACTGGGTGATACGTTACACCGATAAACTCATCTTT	CALGAHPSRFRVDYWVIRYTDKLIF
21	medium-sized	.	TRDV1	TRDJ1	TGTGCTCTTGGGGAACCACGAAAGCCTTCCCAAAAAGAGGGGGATACCGATAAACTCATCTTT	CALGEPRKPSQKEGDTDKLIF
14	few	.	TRDV1	TRDJ1	TGTGCTCTTGGGAATGGGGTGGGAAGCGATAAACTCATCTTT	CALGNGVGSDKLIF
14	.	.	TRDV2	TRDJ1	TGTGCCTGTGCCACCCAAGTGGGGACCGATAAACTCATCTTT	CACATQVGTDKLIF
25	many	.	TRDV1	TRDJ1	TGTGCTCTTGGGGAATTGCCGCCTTCCTATTCCGACTGGGGGTCACTGGGCCAGTACACCGATAAACTCATCTTT	CALGELPPSYSDWGSLGQYTDKLIF
18	few	.	TRDV1	TRDJ1	TGTGCTCTTGGGGAGATATGGTGGGGATCCCTTAACACCGATAAACTCATCTTT	CALGEIWWGSLNTDKLIF
16	.	.	TRDV1	TRDJ1	TGTGCTCTTGGGGAAGGTCCAAGTTCTTTAACCGATAAACTCATCTTT	CALGEGPSSLTDKLIF
22	many	.	TRDV1	TRDJ1	TGTGCTCTTGGGGAACTAAGGCCTTCCTACGAATTTTGGGGGATACACACCGATAAACTCATCTTT	CALGELRPSYEFWGIHTDKLIF
16	once	.	TRDV1	TRDJ1	TGTGCTCTTGGGGAACTCTCCCGAAGCCTAGCCGATAAACTCATCTTT	CALGELSRSLADKLIF
21	few	.	TRDV1	TRDJ1	TGTGCTCTTGGGGGACGAGTTTTCCTACATTTGATGCTGGGGGACACCGATAAACTCATCTTT	CALGGRVFLHLMLGDTDKLIF
18	few	TRDD3	TRDV1	TRDJ1	TGTGCTCTTGGGGAACTTACGGACTCGCGGGTTACTGGGGCAGGGCTCATCTTT	CALGELTDSRVTGAGLIF
18	.	TRDD3	TRAV29/DV5	TRDJ1	TGTGCCGCCAGCCCCCATGTACTGGGGGATACATACACCGATAAACTCATCTTT	CAASPHVLGDTYTDKLIF
19	.	TRDD3	TRDV1	TRDJ1	TGTGCTCTTGGGGAACTCCACCGTGGGGGGATACCATCGGACGATAAACTCATCTTT	CALGELHRGGIPSDDKLIF
17	few	.	TRDV1	TRDJ1	TGTGCTCTTGGGGAAAAAGTCAGTGGGCTCCTAACCGATAAACTCATCTTT	CALGEKVSGLLTDKLIF
16	.	.	TRDV1	TRDJ1	TGTGCTCTTGGGGAACCCATTCTACGGGATCCCGATAAACTCATCTTT	CALGEPILRDPDKLIF